This is a list of T cell receptor beta chains from one sample in a study of OX40 agonist ivuxolimab in advanced cancers. Libraries were prepared by immunoSEQ multiplex PCR; TCRdb keeps only in-frame clonotypes and omits some of them. The sample has fewer than 75,000 clones; 88% are singletons. The specimen was CD4+ or CD8+ T cells sorted from blood, collected in a trial of the OX40 agonist ivuxolimab. These receptors were collected from an adult with an advanced solid tumor such as melanoma, head and neck, liver or kidney cancer. The CDR3 runs from the conserved cysteine through the conserved F or W. The order of the fields is D gene, clone size, J gene, V gene, CDR3 length, CDR3 DNA, CDR3 protein. D genes are given only for firm matches. Clone size appears in some rows only: once, few, many, or a class for an expanded clone.

TRBD1	-	TRBJ2-6	TRBV6-7	18	TGTGCCAGCAGCCGACAGGACAGGAGCCCCTCTGGGGCCAACGTCCTGACTTTC	CASSRQDRSPSGANVLTF
-	once	TRBJ1-5	TRBV5-8	14	TGTGCCAGCAGCTCACAGGGTTTAGCTCAGCCCCAGCATTTT	CASSSQGLAQPQHF
-	once	TRBJ2-5	TRBV6-1	13	TGTGCCAGCAGCCGGGACCATGAAGAGACCCAGTACTTC	CASSRDHEETQYF
TRBD1	-	TRBJ2-5	TRBV9	14	TGTGCCAGCAGCGCACCGGGACAGCAAGAGACCCAGTACTTC	CASSAPGQQETQYF
-	-	TRBJ2-1	TRBV9	16	TGTGCCAGCAGCACGGGCGGAGGGGGCTCCTACAATGAGCAGTTCTTC	CASSTGGGGSYNEQFF
-	-	TRBJ2-2	TRBV7-2	14	TGTGCCAGCAGCTTAGCGCGTCGCACCGGGGAGCTGTTTTTT	CASSLARRTGELFF
TRBD1	-	TRBJ1-1	TRBV28	14	TGTGCCAGCAGTTCGGACAGGGTAGGGACTGAAGCTTTCTTT	CASSSDRVGTEAFF
-	-	TRBJ1-3	TRBV9	16	TGTGCCAGCAGCGTAGGAGGGACCAGCTCTGGAAACACCATATATTTT	CASSVGGTSSGNTIYF
-	-	TRBJ1-2	TRBV6-1	15	TGTGCCAGCAGTGAATCCGGGGACGGTCAGCCAGGCTACACCTTC	CASSESGDGQPGYTF
TRBD1	medium-sized	TRBJ1-5	TRBV28	14	TGTGCCAGCAAGGACAGGGGAAGCAATCAGCCCCAGCATTTT	CASKDRGSNQPQHF
-	-	TRBJ2-1	TRBV20-1	11	TGCAGTGCTGGCGTAAGGAATGAGCAGTTCTTC	CSAGVRNEQFF
-	-	TRBJ2-2	TRBV7-9	15	TGTGCCAGCAGACTCCGGGACGGTAACACCGGGGAGCTGTTTTTT	CASRLRDGNTGELFF
-	-	TRBJ2-6	TRBV19	16	TGTGCCAGTAAATGGACTGAGTCTTCTGGGGCCAACGTCCTGACTTTC	CASKWTESSGANVLTF
TRBD2	-	TRBJ2-3	TRBV7-9	14	TGTGCCAGCAGCTCGACCGGGGGGTCAGATACGCAGTATTTT	CASSSTGGSDTQYF
-	-	TRBJ1-1	TRBV30	13	TGTGCCTGGAGTGTACGGGGCAGCTCTGCAGCTTTCTTT	CAWSVRGSSAAFF
TRBD1	-	TRBJ1-1	TRBV9	17	TGTGCCAGCAGCGTAGCTACGGTGACAGGGGGGAACACTGAAGCTTTCTTT	CASSVATVTGGNTEAFF
-	-	TRBJ1-2	TRBV9	14	TGTGCCAGCAGCGTATCATCCACAGGGTACGGCTACACCTTC	CASSVSSTGYGYTF
-	-	TRBJ1-1	TRBV10-3	13	TGTGCCATCAGTGTTCAGGGCGAAACTGAAGCTTTCTTT	CAISVQGETEAFF
TRBD2	few	TRBJ2-3	TRBV7-2	14	TGTGCCAGCAGCTTAGGTCTAGCGGGTGATACGCAGTATTTT	CASSLGLAGDTQYF
-	-	TRBJ2-7	TRBV20-1	11	TGCAGTGCTACCCTCCGAGGCGAGCAGTACTTC	CSATLRGEQYF
TRBD2	-	TRBJ2-7	TRBV5-1	14	TGCGCCAGCAGCTTGGCTAGCGGGAGTTACGAGCAGTACTTC	CASSLASGSYEQYF
-	-	TRBJ1-2	TRBV11-3	13	TGTGCCAGCAGCTTCGACGGAGCTCGAGGCTACACCTTC	CASSFDGARGYTF
-	-	TRBJ2-5	TRBV11-2	15	TGTGCCAGCAGCTCTCCCCAGGGGGGAGGAGAGACCCAGTACTTC	CASSSPQGGGETQYF
TRBD2	once	TRBJ2-2	TRBV19	16	TGTGCCAGTAGTGCTCTAGCGGGAGGGCTCACCGGGGAGCTGTTTTTT	CASSALAGGLTGELFF
-	-	TRBJ2-1	TRBV2	13	TGTGCCAGCAGTGGCAAACAGGCCCATGAGCAGTTCTTC	CASSGKQAHEQFF
TRBD1	few	TRBJ1-5	TRBV18	14	TGTGCCAGCTCAACTACAGGGGGAGAACAGCCCCAGCATTTT	CASSTTGGEQPQHF
TRBD1	-	TRBJ2-1	TRBV5-4	17	TGTGCCAGCAGCTTGGGCAATCCGGGACAGGGTTACAATGAGCAGTTCTTC	CASSLGNPGQGYNEQFF
-	-	TRBJ2-1	TRBV7-2	13	TGTGCCAGCAGCTGGGTCGGATTTAATGAGCAGTTCTTC	CASSWVGFNEQFF
-	-	TRBJ2-1	TRBV5-4	15	TGTGCCAGCAGCCCTACTCGAGGTGGGGGGAATGAGCAGTTCTTC	CASSPTRGGGNEQFF
TRBD2	-	TRBJ2-7	TRBV7-3	17	TGTGCCAGCAGCCCCATAGCGGGGGCTAGCGGGAGGTACGAGCAGTACTTC	CASSPIAGASGRYEQYF
-	-	TRBJ2-3	TRBV5-5	14	TGTGCCAGCAGCTTGGACGGTAGCACAGATACGCAGTATTTT	CASSLDGSTDTQYF
-	-	TRBJ2-7	TRBV11-2	15	TGTGCCAGCAGCTTAAACTATTTAGGCTCCTACGAGCAGTACTTC	CASSLNYLGSYEQYF
-	-	TRBJ2-6	TRBV10-3	14	TGTGCCATCAGTGAGGGGTCTGGGGCCAACGTCCTGACTTTC	CAISEGSGANVLTF
-	-	TRBJ1-5	TRBV6-6	12	TGTGCCAGCAGTTACAGATATCAGCCCCAGCATTTT	CASSYRYQPQHF
-	-	TRBJ2-3	TRBV5-1	14	TGCGCCAGCAGCTTCACGACCAACACAGATACGCAGTATTTT	CASSFTTNTDTQYF
-	-	TRBJ1-5	TRBV18	15	TGTGCCAGCTCATGGGACTACGCATCAAATCAGCCCCAGCATTTT	CASSWDYASNQPQHF
TRBD2	-	TRBJ2-7	TRBV5-1	13	TGCGCCAGCAGCCCTAGCGGCTCCTACGAGCAGTACTTC	CASSPSGSYEQYF
-	-	TRBJ1-2	TRBV6-1	12	TGTGCCAGCAGTACAAGGACGGAAGGCTACACCTTC	CASSTRTEGYTF
TRBD2	-	TRBJ2-7	TRBV29-1	13	TGCAGCGTTGAAACGGGGGGTACCTACGAGCAGTACTTC	CSVETGGTYEQYF
TRBD1	-	TRBJ2-7	TRBV5-4	15	TGTGCCAGCAGCATGGGACAGGGCGGGTGGGTAGAGCAGTACTTC	CASSMGQGGWVEQYF
TRBD2	-	TRBJ2-1	TRBV11-2	18	TGTGCCAGCAGCTTCCCGGGACTAGCGGGACCCTCCTACAATGAGCAGTTCTTC	CASSFPGLAGPSYNEQFF
TRBD1	-	TRBJ1-2	TRBV7-2	16	TGTGCCAGCAGCTTAGCCCCGGGACAGGGGGTCGATGGCTACACCTTC	CASSLAPGQGVDGYTF
TRBD2	-	TRBJ2-5	TRBV5-1	14	TGCGCCAGCAGTACTAGCGGCGGTCAAGAGACCCAGTACTTC	CASSTSGGQETQYF